The T cell receptor (beta chain) described here comes from a study of T cell changes during pregnancy in multiple sclerosis (dated by TCRdb to about 2019). Looking at the study overall: The study looked at changes in the T cell repertoire across pregnancy in women with multiple sclerosis.

CDR1 and CDR2 are read off the germline V gene (reference sequence) as SGHKS and YYEKEE. Germline trimming amounts to 4 bases on V and 4 bases on J, with 7 as the count of junction bases outside the gene matches. Inclusive of the bounding cysteine and phenylalanine, the CDR3 is 15 residues long. Only the CDR3 region is kept as DNA, spanning 45 bases read in frame from base 1. A word on this clone: The antigen this receptor binds is unknown. There are no base qualities to consult, and no much larger clone falls within one base.

The library was made by the immunoSEQ multiplex PCR assay. The table was pulled from immuneACCESS by TCRdb, which kept in-frame rearrangements only. Such tables lose some clones; where checked, under half of the loss comes from unresolved V genes, and the rest has no known cause. This sample gives about 110,000 clones in total; 92% of them show up just once. Around 1.5% of the sample is held by the ten biggest clonotypes. The material sequenced was peripheral blood, taken after pregnancy. The clonotype originates from a female donor with multiple sclerosis, enrolled in a pregnancy study. The chain couples TRBV5-5 to TRBJ1-4; a stretch of 7 junction bases matches TRBD1. The CDR3 sequence is CASSPGTASNEKLFF. The nucleotides read TGTGCCAGCAGCCCCGGGACAGCGAGTAATGAAAAACTGTTTTTT. Reference TRBV5-5 and TRBJ1-4 proteins supply the regions before and after the CDR3; the full variable domain is: DAGVTQSPTHLIKTRGQQVTLRCSPISGHKSVSWYQQVLGQGPQFIFQYYEKEERGRGNFPDRFSARQFPNYSSELNVNALLLGDSALYLCASSPGTASNEKLFFGSGTQLSVL.